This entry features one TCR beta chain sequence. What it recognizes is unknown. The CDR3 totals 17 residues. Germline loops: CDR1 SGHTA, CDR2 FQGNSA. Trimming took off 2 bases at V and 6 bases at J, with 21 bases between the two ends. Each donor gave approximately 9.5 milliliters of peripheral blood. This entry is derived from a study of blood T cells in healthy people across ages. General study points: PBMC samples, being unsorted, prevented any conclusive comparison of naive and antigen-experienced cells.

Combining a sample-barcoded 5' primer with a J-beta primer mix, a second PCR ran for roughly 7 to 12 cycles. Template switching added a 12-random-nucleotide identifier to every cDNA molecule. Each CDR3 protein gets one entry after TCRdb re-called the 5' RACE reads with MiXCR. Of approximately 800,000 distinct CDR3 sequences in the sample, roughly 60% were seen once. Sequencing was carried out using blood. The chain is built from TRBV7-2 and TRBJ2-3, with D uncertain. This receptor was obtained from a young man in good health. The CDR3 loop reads CASSLSSKRSSRDTQYF. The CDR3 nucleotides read TGTGCCAGCAGCTTAAGCTCTAAGCGCAGCTCCAGGGATACGCAGTATTTT.